This T cell receptor (beta chain) stems from a study of cytomegalovirus exposure and HLA in healthy donors. From germline, CDR1 is MDHEN and CDR2 SYDVKM. After removal of 5 bases from V and 6 bases from J, the junction contained 5 bases not matched to a gene. This CDR3 contains 15 residues. The PCR ran on 60 Vbeta and 13 Jbeta primers. Here immunoSEQ multiplex PCR was the method, and the copy in TCRdb shows in-frame clones only, minus some. The sample contains about 160,000 clones, around 75% of which appear only once. This clonotype originated in a male donor in good health and CMV-seronegative. Specimen: PBMCs. This sequence joins TRBV28 and TRBJ2-1; 12 bases match TRBD2. The CDR3 is CASSTSGRRLNEQFF. CDR3 coding DNA: TGTGCCAGCAGTACTAGCGGGAGGCGCCTCAATGAGCAGTTCTTC.